This T cell receptor (beta chain) is drawn from a study of spatial heterogeneity in lung cancer. Study-wide results and limits: Counts that tracked tumor mutation counts were those of expanded intratumoral alpha and beta TCRs.

Noted time point: sample taken at primary tumor resection. Trimming cost V 4 bases and J 4 bases; bases outside gene matches: 6. This CDR3 region has 14 residues. Per germline, CDR1 LGHNA and CDR2 YNFKEQ. There are many counts of this clonotype. What it binds is not known. TCRdb re-analysed the 5' RACE reads in MiXCR, keeping a single row per CDR3 protein. The repertoire holds about 15,000 distinct CDR3 sequences, with approximately 7.4% as singletons. The source was lung tumor tissue, collected at surgery. This TCR was sampled from a male donor with early-stage non-small cell lung cancer. This chain joins TRBV4-2 and TRBJ2-7, with 8 bases lining up with TRBD1. Here the CDR3 reads CASSPDTGGYEQYF. As DNA, the CDR3 is TGTGCCAGCAGCCCAGATACAGGGGGGTACGAGCAGTACTTC.